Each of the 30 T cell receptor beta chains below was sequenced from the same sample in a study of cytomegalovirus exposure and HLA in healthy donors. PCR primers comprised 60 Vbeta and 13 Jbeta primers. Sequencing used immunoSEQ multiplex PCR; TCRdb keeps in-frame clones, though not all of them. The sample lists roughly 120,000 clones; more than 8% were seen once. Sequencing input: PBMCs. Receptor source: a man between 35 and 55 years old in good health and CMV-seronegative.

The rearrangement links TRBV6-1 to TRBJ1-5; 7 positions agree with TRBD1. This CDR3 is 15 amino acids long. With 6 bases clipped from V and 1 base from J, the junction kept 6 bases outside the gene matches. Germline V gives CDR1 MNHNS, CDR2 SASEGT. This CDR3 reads CASSTTGASNQPQHF. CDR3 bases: TGTGCCAGCAGCACAACAGGGGCGAGCAATCAGCCCCAGCATTTT.

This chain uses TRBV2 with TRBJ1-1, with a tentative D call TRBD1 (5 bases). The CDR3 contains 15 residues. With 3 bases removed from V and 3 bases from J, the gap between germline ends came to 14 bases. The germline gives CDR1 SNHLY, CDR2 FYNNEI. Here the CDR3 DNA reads TGTGCCAGCAGTGAGATGGGGGGGTGGGACACTGAAGCTTTCTTT. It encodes CASSEMGGWDTEAFF.

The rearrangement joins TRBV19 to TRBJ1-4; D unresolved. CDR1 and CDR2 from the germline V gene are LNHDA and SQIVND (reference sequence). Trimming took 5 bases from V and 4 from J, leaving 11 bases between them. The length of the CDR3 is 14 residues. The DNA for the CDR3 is TGTGCCAGTAGTGGTCCTCAGAATAATGAAAAACTGTTTTTT. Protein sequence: CASSGPQNNEKLFF. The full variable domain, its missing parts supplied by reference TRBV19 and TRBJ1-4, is DGGITQSPKYLFRKEGQNVTLSCEQNLNHDAMYWYRQDPGQGLRLIYYSQIVNDFQKGDIAEGYSVSREKKESFPLTVTSAQKNPTAFYLCASSGPQNNEKLFFGSGTQLSVL.

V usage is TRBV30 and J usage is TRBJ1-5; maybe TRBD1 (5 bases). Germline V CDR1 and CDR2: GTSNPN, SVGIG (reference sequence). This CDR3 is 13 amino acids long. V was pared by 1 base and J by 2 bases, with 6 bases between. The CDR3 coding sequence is TGTGCCTGGAGTGGGGGGGGCAATCAGCCCCAGCATTTT. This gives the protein CAWSGGGNQPQHF.

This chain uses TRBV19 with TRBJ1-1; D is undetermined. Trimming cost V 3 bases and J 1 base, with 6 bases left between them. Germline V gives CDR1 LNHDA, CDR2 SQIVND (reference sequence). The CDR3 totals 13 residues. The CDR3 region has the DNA TGTGCCAGTAGTATGGCTCAGAACACTGAAGCTTTCTTT. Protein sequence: CASSMAQNTEAFF.

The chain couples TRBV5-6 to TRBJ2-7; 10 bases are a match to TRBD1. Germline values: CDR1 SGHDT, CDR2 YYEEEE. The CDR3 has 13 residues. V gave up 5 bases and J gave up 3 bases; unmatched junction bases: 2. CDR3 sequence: CASRGTGDYEQYF. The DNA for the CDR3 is TGTGCCAGCAGGGGGACAGGGGACTACGAGCAGTACTTC.

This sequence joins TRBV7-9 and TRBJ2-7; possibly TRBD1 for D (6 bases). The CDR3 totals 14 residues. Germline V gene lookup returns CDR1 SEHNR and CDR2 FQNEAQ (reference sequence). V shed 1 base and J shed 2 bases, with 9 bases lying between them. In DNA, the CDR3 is TGTGCCAGCAGCTTAGGGGGGCTCGCCTACGAGCAGTACTTC. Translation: CASSLGGLAYEQYF.

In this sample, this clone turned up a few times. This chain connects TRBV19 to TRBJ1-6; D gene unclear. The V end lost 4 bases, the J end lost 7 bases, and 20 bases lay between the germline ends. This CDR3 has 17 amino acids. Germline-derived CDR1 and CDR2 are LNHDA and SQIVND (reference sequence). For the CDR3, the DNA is TGTGCCAGTAGTACGAAGGGATTTACAGCGGGCAATTCACCCCTCCACTTT. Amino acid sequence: CASSTKGFTAGNSPLHF.

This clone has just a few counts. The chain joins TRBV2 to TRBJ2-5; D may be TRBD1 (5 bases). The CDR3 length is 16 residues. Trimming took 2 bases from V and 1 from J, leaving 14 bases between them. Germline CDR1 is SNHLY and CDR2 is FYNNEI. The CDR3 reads CASSEQGINGQETQYF. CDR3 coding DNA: TGTGCCAGCAGTGAACAGGGAATTAACGGCCAAGAGACCCAGTACTTC.

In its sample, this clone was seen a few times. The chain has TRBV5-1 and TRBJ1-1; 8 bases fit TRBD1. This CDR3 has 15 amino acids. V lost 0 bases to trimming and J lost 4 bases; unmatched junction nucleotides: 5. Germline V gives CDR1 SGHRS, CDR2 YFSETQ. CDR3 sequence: CASSLGTGSFTEAFF. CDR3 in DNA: TGCGCCAGCAGCTTGGGGACAGGGAGTTTCACTGAAGCTTTCTTT. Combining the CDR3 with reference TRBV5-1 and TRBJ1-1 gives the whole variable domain KAGVTQTPRYLIKTRGQQVTLSCSPISGHRSVSWYQQTPGQGLQFLFEYFSETQRNKGNFPGRFSGRQFSNSRSEMNVSTLELGDSALYLCASSLGTGSFTEAFFGQGTRLTVV.

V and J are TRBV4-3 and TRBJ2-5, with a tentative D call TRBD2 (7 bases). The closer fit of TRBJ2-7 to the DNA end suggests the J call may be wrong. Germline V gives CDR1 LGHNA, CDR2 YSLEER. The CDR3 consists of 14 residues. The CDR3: CASSQYGGPYEQYF. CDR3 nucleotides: TGCGCCAGCAGCCAATACGGGGGGCCCTACGAGCAGTACTTC.

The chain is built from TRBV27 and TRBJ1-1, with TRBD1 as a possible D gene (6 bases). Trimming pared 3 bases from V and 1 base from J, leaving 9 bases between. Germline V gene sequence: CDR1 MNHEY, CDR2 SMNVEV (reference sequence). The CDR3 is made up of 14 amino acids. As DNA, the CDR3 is TGTGCCAGCAGTTTTGGCAGGGGGAACACTGAAGCTTTCTTT. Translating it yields CASSFGRGNTEAFF.

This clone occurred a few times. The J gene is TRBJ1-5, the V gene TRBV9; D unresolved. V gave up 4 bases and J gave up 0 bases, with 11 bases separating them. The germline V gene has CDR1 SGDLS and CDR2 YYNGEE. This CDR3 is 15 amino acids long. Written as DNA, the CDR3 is TGTGCCAGCAGCCCCGGAGGAACTAGCAATCAGCCCCAGCATTTT. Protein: CASSPGGTSNQPQHF.

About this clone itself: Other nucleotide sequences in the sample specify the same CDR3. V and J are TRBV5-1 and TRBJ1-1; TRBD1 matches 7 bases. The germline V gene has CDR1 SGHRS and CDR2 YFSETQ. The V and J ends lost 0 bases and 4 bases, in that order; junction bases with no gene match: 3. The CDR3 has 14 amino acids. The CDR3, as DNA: TGCGCCAGCAGCTTGGCAGGGGGAGGCACTGAAGCTTTCTTT. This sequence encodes CASSLAGGGTEAFF.

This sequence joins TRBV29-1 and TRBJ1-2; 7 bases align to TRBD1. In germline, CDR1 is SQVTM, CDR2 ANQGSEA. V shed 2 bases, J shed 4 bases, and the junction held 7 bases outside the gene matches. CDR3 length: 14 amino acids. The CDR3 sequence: CSVEKQGRTYGYTF. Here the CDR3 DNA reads TGCAGCGTTGAAAAACAGGGGAGAACCTATGGCTACACCTTC.

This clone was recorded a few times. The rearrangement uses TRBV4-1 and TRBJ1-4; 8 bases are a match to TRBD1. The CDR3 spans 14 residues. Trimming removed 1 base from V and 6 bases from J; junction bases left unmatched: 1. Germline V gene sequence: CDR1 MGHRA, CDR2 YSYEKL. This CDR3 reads CASSQGTGYEKLFF. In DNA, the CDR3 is TGCGCCAGCAGCCAAGGGACAGGGTATGAAAAACTGTTTTTT.

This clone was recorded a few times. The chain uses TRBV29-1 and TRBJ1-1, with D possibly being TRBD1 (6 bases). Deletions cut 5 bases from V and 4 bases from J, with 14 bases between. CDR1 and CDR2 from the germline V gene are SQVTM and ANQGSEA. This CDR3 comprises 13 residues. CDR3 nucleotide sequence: TGCAGCGTTCCACAGGGATGGAGCACTGAAGCTTTCTTT. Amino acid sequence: CSVPQGWSTEAFF.

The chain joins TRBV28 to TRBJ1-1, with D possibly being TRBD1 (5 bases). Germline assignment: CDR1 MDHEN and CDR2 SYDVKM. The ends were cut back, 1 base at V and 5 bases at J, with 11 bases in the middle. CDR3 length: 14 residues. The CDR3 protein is CASSLFERGTEAFF. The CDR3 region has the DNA TGTGCCAGCAGTTTATTCGAAAGGGGAACTGAAGCTTTCTTT. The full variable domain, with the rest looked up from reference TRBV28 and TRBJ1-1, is DVKVTQSSRYLVKRTGEKVFLECVQDMDHENMFWYRQDPGLGLRLIYFSYDVKMKEKGDIPEGYSVSREKKERFSLILESASTNQTSMYLCASSLFERGTEAFFGQGTRLTVV.

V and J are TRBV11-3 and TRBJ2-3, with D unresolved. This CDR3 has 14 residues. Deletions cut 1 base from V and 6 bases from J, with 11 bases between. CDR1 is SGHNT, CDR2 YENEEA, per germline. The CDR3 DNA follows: TGTGCCAGCAGCTTAGGCCGCGGCTTGGATACGCAGTATTTT. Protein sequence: CASSLGRGLDTQYF.

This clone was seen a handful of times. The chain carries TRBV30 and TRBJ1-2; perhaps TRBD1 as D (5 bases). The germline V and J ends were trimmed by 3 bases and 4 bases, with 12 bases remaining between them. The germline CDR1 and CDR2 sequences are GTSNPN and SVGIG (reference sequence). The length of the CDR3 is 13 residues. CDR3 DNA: TGTGCCTGGAGCCCGGCGGACACCTATGGCTACACCTTC. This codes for CAWSPADTYGYTF.

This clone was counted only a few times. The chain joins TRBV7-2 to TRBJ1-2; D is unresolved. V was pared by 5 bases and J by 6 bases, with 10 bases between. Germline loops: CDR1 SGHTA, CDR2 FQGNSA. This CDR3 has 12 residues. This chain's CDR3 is CASSPDSDGYTF. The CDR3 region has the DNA TGTGCCAGCAGCCCGGACTCGGATGGCTACACCTTC.

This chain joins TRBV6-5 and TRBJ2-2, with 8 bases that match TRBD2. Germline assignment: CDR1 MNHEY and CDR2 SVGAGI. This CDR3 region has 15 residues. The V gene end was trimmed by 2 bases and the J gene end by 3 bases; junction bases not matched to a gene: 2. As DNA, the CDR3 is TGTGCCAGCAGTTACGCAGCGGGGGACACCGGGGAGCTGTTTTTT. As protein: CASSYAAGDTGELFF.

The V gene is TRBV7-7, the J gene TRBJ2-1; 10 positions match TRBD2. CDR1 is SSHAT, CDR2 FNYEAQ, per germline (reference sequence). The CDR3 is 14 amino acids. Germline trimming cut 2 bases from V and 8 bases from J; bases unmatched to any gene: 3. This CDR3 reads CASSLLAGGDEQFF. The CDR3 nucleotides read TGTGCCAGCAGCTTATTAGCGGGGGGAGATGAGCAGTTCTTC.

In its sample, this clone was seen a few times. CDR3 loop: CASSLQGSNQETQYF. Here the CDR3 DNA reads TGTGCCAGCAGTCTACAGGGGTCTAACCAAGAGACCCAGTACTTC. V is TRBV28 and J is TRBJ2-5, with TRBD1 matching over 7 bases. V dropped 5 bases and J dropped 0; count of bases not matched to a gene: 6. The CDR3 totals 15 residues. Germline V CDR1 and CDR2: MDHEN, SYDVKM.

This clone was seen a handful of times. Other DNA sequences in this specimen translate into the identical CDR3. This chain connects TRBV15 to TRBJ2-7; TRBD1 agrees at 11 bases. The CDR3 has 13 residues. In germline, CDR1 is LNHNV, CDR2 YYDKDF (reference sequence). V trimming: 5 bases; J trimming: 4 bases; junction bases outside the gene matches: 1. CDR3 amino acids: CATSRDRGYEQYF. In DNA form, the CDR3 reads TGTGCCACCAGCCGGGACAGGGGGTACGAGCAGTACTTC.

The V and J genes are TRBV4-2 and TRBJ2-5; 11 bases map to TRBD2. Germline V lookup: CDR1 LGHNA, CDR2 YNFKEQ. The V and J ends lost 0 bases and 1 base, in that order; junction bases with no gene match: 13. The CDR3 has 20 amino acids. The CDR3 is CASSQDYKRLAGGSQETQYF. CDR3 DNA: TGTGCCAGCAGCCAAGATTATAAGCGCTTAGCGGGGGGGTCCCAAGAGACCCAGTACTTC.

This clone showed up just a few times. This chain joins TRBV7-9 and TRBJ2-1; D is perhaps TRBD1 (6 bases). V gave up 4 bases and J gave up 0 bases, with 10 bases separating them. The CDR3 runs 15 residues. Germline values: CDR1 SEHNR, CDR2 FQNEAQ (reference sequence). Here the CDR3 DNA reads TGTGCCAGCAGCTCGACAGGCCTCTCCTACAATGAGCAGTTCTTC. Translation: CASSSTGLSYNEQFF.

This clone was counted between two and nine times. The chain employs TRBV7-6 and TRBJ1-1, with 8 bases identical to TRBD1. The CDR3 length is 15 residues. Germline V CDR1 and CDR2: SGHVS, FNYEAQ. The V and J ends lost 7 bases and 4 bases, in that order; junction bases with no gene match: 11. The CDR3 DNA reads TGTGCCAGCACCCGGACAGGGCTTTTGGGCACTGAAGCTTTCTTT. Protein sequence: CASTRTGLLGTEAFF.

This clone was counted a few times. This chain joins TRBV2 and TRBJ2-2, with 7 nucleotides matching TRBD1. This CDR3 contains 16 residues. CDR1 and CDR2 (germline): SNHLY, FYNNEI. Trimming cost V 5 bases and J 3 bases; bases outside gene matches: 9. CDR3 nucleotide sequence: TGTGCCAGCAGTCTGACAGGGTCCCGGGACACCGGGGAGCTGTTTTTT. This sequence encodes CASSLTGSRDTGELFF.

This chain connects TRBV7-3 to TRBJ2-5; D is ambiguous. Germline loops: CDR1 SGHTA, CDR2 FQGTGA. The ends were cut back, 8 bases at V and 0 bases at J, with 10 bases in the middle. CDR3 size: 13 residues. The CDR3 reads CASAKLDQETQYF. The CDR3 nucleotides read TGTGCCAGCGCGAAGTTGGACCAAGAGACCCAGTACTTC.